The 27 T cell receptor beta chains listed next were all sequenced from one sample in a study of cytomegalovirus exposure and HLA in healthy donors. Generated by immunoSEQ multiplex PCR, the TCRdb table keeps only in-frame clones and is missing some. This table holds fewer than 90,000 clones, more than 70% found once. Specimen: PBMCs. The origin of the receptors is a young woman in good health and CMV-seropositive.

The CDR3 here is CASSDASEQYF. The DNA of the CDR3 is TGTGCCAGCAGCGACGCTAGCGAGCAGTACTTC. The chain joins TRBV7-9 to TRBJ2-7; D not resolved. Trimming cost V 5 bases and J 6 bases, with 8 bases left between them. The V gene's germline CDR1 is SEHNR and CDR2 FQNEAQ (reference sequence). This CDR3 is 11 amino acids long.

The chain has TRBV6-6 and TRBJ2-7; TRBD1 might be the D (6 bases). The CDR3 is 14 amino acids. Between the trimmed V and J ends, which lost 0 bases and 3 bases, there was a span of 9 bases. Germline V gene lookup returns CDR1 MNHNY and CDR2 SVGAGI (reference sequence). The CDR3: CASSYSGQSYEQYF. CDR3 bases: TGTGCCAGCAGTTACTCCGGACAGAGCTACGAGCAGTACTTC.

In its sample, this clone was seen once. The V gene is TRBV6-6, the J gene TRBJ1-1, with D hard to call. Germline CDR1 MNHNY, CDR2 SVGAGI (reference sequence). This CDR3 region has 11 residues. V gave up 7 bases and J gave up 7 bases, with 10 bases separating them. CDR3 DNA: TGTGCCAGCACGGGGTTCGGTGAAGCTTTCTTT. Encoded protein: CASTGFGEAFF.

The CDR3 protein is CASSILSGQGVQPQHF. The DNA of the CDR3 is TGTGCCAGTAGTATCCTTTCGGGACAGGGGGTTCAGCCCCAGCATTTT. V usage is TRBV19 and J usage is TRBJ1-5; 11 bases map to TRBD1. Losses at the gene ends were 3 bases for V and 6 bases for J; bases not matched to a gene: 7. The CDR3 has 16 residues. Germline V gives CDR1 LNHDA, CDR2 SQIVND (reference sequence).

The chain uses TRBV18 and TRBJ2-5; 8 bases are a match to TRBD1. CDR1 and CDR2 from the germline V gene are KGHSH and LQKENI. V trimming: 9 bases; J trimming: 3 bases; junction bases outside the gene matches: 9. The CDR3 sequence is 14 residues long. CDR3 amino acids: CASCDRGGEETQYF. CDR3 DNA sequence: TGTGCCAGTTGCGACAGGGGCGGGGAAGAGACCCAGTACTTC. The full variable domain, its missing parts supplied by reference TRBV18 and TRBJ2-5, is NAGVMQNPRHLVRRRGQEARLRCSPMKGHSHVYWYRQLPEEGLKFMVYLQKENIIDESGMPKERFSAEFPKEGPSILRIQQVVRGDSAAYFCASCDRGGEETQYFGPGTRLLVL.

The CDR3 DNA reads TGTGCCAGCAGCTCCGGGACTGGCAATCAGCCCCAGCATTTT. Its protein is CASSSGTGNQPQHF. The gene calls are TRBV5-5 and TRBJ1-5; tentatively, D is TRBD1 (5 bases). V lost 3 bases to trimming and J lost 2 bases, with 9 bases between them. Per the germline V gene, CDR1 is SGHKS and CDR2 is YYEKEE (reference sequence). The CDR3 is made up of 14 amino acids.

V gene TRBV6-1 combines with J gene TRBJ2-7; tentative D call: TRBD1 (6 bases). There are 12 residues in the CDR3. Germline assignment: CDR1 MNHNS and CDR2 SASEGT. With 7 bases removed from V and 1 base from J, the gap between germline ends came to 8 bases. In DNA form, the CDR3 reads TGTGCCAGCAACAGGGAATCCTACGAGCAGTACTTC. Encoded protein: CASNRESYEQYF.

The CDR3 region has the DNA TGTGCCAGCTCACCATGGCCTCGGGACTCTGGAAACACCATATATTTT. Its translation: CASSPWPRDSGNTIYF. The chain recombines TRBV18 with TRBJ1-3; D is unclear. V lost 2 bases, J lost 0 bases, and 11 bases lay in between. The V gene's germline CDR1 is KGHSH and CDR2 LQKENI. The CDR3 sequence is 16 residues long.

This chain joins TRBV10-2 and TRBJ1-2; the D is unclear. Germline-derived CDR1 and CDR2 are WSHSY and SAAADI. The ends were cut back, 0 bases at V and 8 bases at J, with 10 bases in the middle. The CDR3 spans 13 residues. DNA of the CDR3: TGCGCCAGCAGTGAGTCGAGGTTCGGGGGCTACACCTTC. This sequence encodes CASSESRFGGYTF.

DNA for the CDR3: TGTGCCAGCAGCTTACAGGGGGCGATGGGCAATCAGCCCCAGCATTTT. The encoded protein is CASSLQGAMGNQPQHF. This chain links TRBV7-2 with TRBJ1-5, with 8 bases identical to TRBD1. This CDR3 has 16 amino acids. Looked up from germline, CDR1 is SGHTA and CDR2 is FQGNSA. Unmatched junction bases numbered 5, after V lost 2 bases and J lost 2 bases.

The chain links TRBV5-1 to TRBJ1-1; no clear D gene. V was pared by 0 bases and J by 7 bases, with 13 bases between. The CDR3 consists of 14 residues. Germline V lookup: CDR1 SGHRS, CDR2 YFSETQ. The CDR3 nucleotides read TGCGCCAGCAGCTTGGACTGGCGAGGTATTGAAGCTTTCTTT. Protein: CASSLDWRGIEAFF.

The rearrangement links TRBV19 to TRBJ1-5; TRBD1 matches at 10 bases. The CDR3 is 15 amino acids. V lost 3 bases to trimming and J lost 7 bases; unmatched junction nucleotides: 6. Germline V gene lookup returns CDR1 LNHDA and CDR2 SQIVND (reference sequence). CDR3 loop: CASSIGDRGEQPQHF. DNA of the CDR3: TGTGCCAGTAGTATTGGGGACAGGGGAGAGCAGCCCCAGCATTTT. Together with reference TRBV19 and TRBJ1-5, the CDR3 gives the full variable domain: DGGITQSPKYLFRKEGQNVTLSCEQNLNHDAMYWYRQDPGQGLRLIYYSQIVNDFQKGDIAEGYSVSREKKESFPLTVTSAQKNPTAFYLCASSIGDRGEQPQHFGDGTRLSIL.

The V call is TRBV4-3, the J call TRBJ2-2, with TRBD1 as a possible D gene (5 bases). The V gene's germline CDR1 is LGHNA and CDR2 YSLEER. The CDR3 extends over 15 amino acids. Trimming pared 0 bases from V and 6 bases from J, leaving 11 bases between. The CDR3 loop reads CASSQDNRLSGELFF. As DNA, the CDR3 is TGCGCCAGCAGCCAAGATAACAGGTTGTCCGGGGAGCTGTTTTTT.

This sequence joins TRBV28 and TRBJ1-1; no clear D. Per germline, CDR1 MDHEN and CDR2 SYDVKM. Deletions cut 3 bases from V and 7 bases from J, with 18 bases between. There are 15 residues in the CDR3. CDR3 coding DNA: TGTGCCAGCAGTTTCGGAGGAGGCGCGGATGGTGAAGCTTTCTTT. It yields the protein CASSFGGGADGEAFF.

The rearrangement links TRBV6-4 to TRBJ1-4, with D possibly being TRBD1 (5 bases). The CDR3 extends over 15 amino acids. CDR1 is MRHNA, CDR2 SNTAGT, per germline. The V end was cut by 3 bases, the J end by 3 bases, with 11 bases between. The CDR3 is CASSENGAPNEKLFF. The CDR3 DNA is TGTGCCAGCAGTGAAAATGGGGCCCCTAATGAAAAACTGTTTTTT.

The V gene is TRBV4-3, the J gene TRBJ2-3; 11 nucleotides line up with TRBD2. The ends lost 1 base at V and 2 bases at J; junction bases unmatched: 5. Germline V CDR1 and CDR2: LGHNA, YSLEER. The length of the CDR3 is 17 residues. The CDR3 DNA follows: TGCGCCAGCAGCCAAGTTCCTAGCGGGGGGAACACAGATACGCAGTATTTT. Its protein product is CASSQVPSGGNTDTQYF.

The chain has TRBV6-6 and TRBJ2-1; D might be TRBD2 (5 bases). Trimming left V 4 bases short and J 7 bases short, with 8 bases between. Per the germline V gene, CDR1 is MNHNY and CDR2 is SVGAGI (reference sequence). This CDR3 is 12 amino acids long. This CDR3 is CASSSLANEQFF. In DNA, the CDR3 is TGTGCCAGCAGTTCCCTAGCTAATGAGCAGTTCTTC.

The chain links TRBV27 to TRBJ2-7; TRBD1 is a possible D gene (6 bases). Trimming pared 2 bases from V and 7 bases from J, leaving 18 bases between. The germline V gene has CDR1 MNHEY and CDR2 SMNVEV (reference sequence). This CDR3 is 15 amino acids long. The CDR3: CASSLLQGVGSEQYF. The CDR3 region has the DNA TGTGCCAGCAGTTTACTACAGGGTGTGGGTAGTGAGCAGTACTTC.

The rearrangement links TRBV6-1 to TRBJ1-5, with a weak D call TRBD1 (5 bases). The germline V gene has CDR1 MNHNS and CDR2 SASEGT. V was cut by 7 bases and J by 5 bases, with 18 bases left in between. There are 15 residues in the CDR3. CDR3 protein: CASTNRGTGYQPQHF. DNA of the CDR3: TGTGCCAGCACCAACCGGGGGACGGGGTATCAGCCCCAGCATTTT.

This clone was seen once. This rearrangement joins TRBV5-4 to TRBJ2-3, with D tentatively TRBD2 (5 bases). With 0 bases removed from V and 4 bases from J, the gap between germline ends came to 12 bases. CDR3 length: 15 residues. The germline gives CDR1 SGHNT, CDR2 YYREEE (reference sequence). CDR3 protein: CASSLDLAKADTQYF. DNA for the CDR3: TGTGCCAGCAGCTTGGATCTAGCAAAGGCAGATACGCAGTATTTT.

The J gene is TRBJ1-1, the V gene TRBV30; no firm D call. This CDR3 has 14 residues. From germline, CDR1 is GTSNPN and CDR2 SVGIG (reference sequence). Between the trimmed V and J ends, which lost 2 bases and 1 base, there was a span of 11 bases. CDR3 coding DNA: TGTGCCTGGAGTCCCCCGTCTAAGAACACTGAAGCTTTCTTT. It specifies CAWSPPSKNTEAFF. Full variable domain (remainder filled in from reference TRBV30 and TRBJ1-1): SQTIHQWPATLVQPVGSPLSLECTVEGTSNPNLYWYRQAAGRGLQLLFYSVGIGQISSEVPQNLSASRPQDRQFILSSKKLLLSDSGFYLCAWSPPSKNTEAFFGQGTRLTVV.

This rearrangement joins TRBV20-1 to TRBJ2-5; no definite D call. CDR1 DFQATT and CDR2 SNEGSKA come from the germline V gene (reference sequence). This CDR3 has 10 amino acids. Trimming left V 6 bases short and J 2 bases short, with 4 bases between. DNA of the CDR3: TGCAGTGCAGCACAAGAGACCCAGTACTTC. Residues: CSAAQETQYF.

The rearrangement uses TRBV30 and TRBJ2-2; 8 bases fit TRBD1. The length of the CDR3 is 15 residues. V shed 3 bases and J 7 bases; nucleotides not matched to a gene: 10. The germline V gene has CDR1 GTSNPN and CDR2 SVGIG (reference sequence). In nucleotides, the CDR3 is TGTGCCTGGAGCGAGGTCGACAGGGGAGTCGGGGAGCTGTTTTTT. It codes for CAWSEVDRGVGELFF.

Only one count was recorded for this clone. This chain links TRBV5-1 with TRBJ2-7, with TRBD1 matching 9 bases. The CDR3 runs to 14 residues. J lost 4 bases, V lost 3 bases, and 5 bases had no gene match. Germline-derived CDR1 and CDR2 are SGHRS and YFSETQ. CDR3 nucleotides: TGCGCCAGCAGCTCGAGGGACAGGGATTACGAGCAGTACTTC. The encoded protein is CASSSRDRDYEQYF.

This clone was counted between two and nine times. This rearrangement joins TRBV30 to TRBJ1-5; 7 bases agree with TRBD1. CDR1 and CDR2 from the germline V gene are GTSNPN and SVGIG (reference sequence). The ends lost 2 bases at V and 4 bases at J; junction bases unmatched: 8. The CDR3 is made up of 15 amino acids. The CDR3 region is CAWSLGDSRNQPQHF. The CDR3 DNA reads as TGTGCCTGGAGTCTCGGGGACAGCCGTAATCAGCCCCAGCATTTT.

V gene TRBV7-6 combines with J gene TRBJ2-7, with TRBD1 matching 10 bases. Germline CDR1 and CDR2: SGHVS and FNYEAQ. Trimming removed 5 bases from V and 4 bases from J; junction bases left unmatched: 8. The CDR3 runs 15 residues. CDR3 bases: TGTGCCAGCAGCAATTCCGGGACAGGGGATTACGAGCAGTACTTC. Translated: CASSNSGTGDYEQYF.

The rearrangement links TRBV5-5 to TRBJ2-7; TRBD2 agrees at 8 bases. The germline V gene encodes CDR1 SGHKS and CDR2 YYEKEE (reference sequence). J lost 3 bases, V lost 0 bases, and 8 bases had no gene match. This CDR3 is 16 amino acids long. The CDR3 here is CASSLGAGGRNYEQYF. In DNA, the CDR3 is TGTGCCAGCAGCTTGGGTGCGGGGGGCCGGAACTACGAGCAGTACTTC. Supplemented by reference TRBV5-5 and TRBJ2-7, the full variable domain reads DAGVTQSPTHLIKTRGQQVTLRCSPISGHKSVSWYQQVLGQGPQFIFQYYEKEERGRGNFPDRFSARQFPNYSSELNVNALLLGDSALYLCASSLGAGGRNYEQYFGPGTRLTVT.